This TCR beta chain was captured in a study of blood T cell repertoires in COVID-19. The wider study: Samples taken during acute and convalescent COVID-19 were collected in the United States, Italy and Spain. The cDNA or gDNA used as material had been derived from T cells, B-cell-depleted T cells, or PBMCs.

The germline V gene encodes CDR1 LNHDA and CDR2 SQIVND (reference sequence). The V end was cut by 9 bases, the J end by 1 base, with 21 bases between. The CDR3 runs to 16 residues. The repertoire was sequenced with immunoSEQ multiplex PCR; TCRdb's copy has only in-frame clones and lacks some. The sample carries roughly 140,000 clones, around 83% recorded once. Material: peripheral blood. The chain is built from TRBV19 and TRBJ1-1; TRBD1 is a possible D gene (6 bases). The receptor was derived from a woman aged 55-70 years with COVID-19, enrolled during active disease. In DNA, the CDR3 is TGTGCCAGCAAGGTCGACCACAGGGACCCGAACACTGAAGCTTTCTTT. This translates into CASKVDHRDPNTEAFF.